This T cell receptor (beta chain) was recovered during a study of neurological immune-mediated disorders (dated by TCRdb to about 2019). At the level of the whole study: Peripheral blood TCR-beta repertoires from HTLV-I-associated myelopathy (HAM/TSP) patients, multiple sclerosis patients and healthy controls were compared by UMI-based sequencing. Alongside PBMC samples, the set of around 99 TCR-beta libraries contained longitudinal samples, technical triplicates, and paired CD4+ and CD8+ T-cell subsets that had been sorted. Of the approximately 70 subjects in the cohort, some 15 were HAM/TSP patients, around 35 were multiple sclerosis patients, and some 20 were healthy controls.

The healthy controls were volunteers from blood banks in Maryland, USA. Unsorted PBMC libraries were generated from 2 million PBMCs stored in RNAlater at -80 °C until RNA extraction. Peripheral blood was subjected to Ficoll-Hypaque density gradient centrifugation to isolate PBMCs, which were then cryopreserved in liquid nitrogen. From a lookup of the germline V gene, CDR1 and CDR2 are SGHRS and YFSETQ. The CDR3 runs 12 residues from the cysteine to the phenylalanine. Just CDR3 DNA is preserved here, 36 bases in frame from base 1. V gives up 5 bases and J gives up 8 bases, and the segment between their germline ends measures 10 bases. This clonotype was picked up many times. It lacks a known antigen. One base away there is no much larger clone; base qualities are not given. The study at large found these results: TCR clonal expansion was greatest in HAM/TSP patients and smallest in MS patients, who ranked below even healthy controls. Across subjects, expanded clones never shared an identical CDR3 amino acid sequence, which suggests that the TCR-beta repertoires in every group were private.

cDNA synthesis used template-switch 5'RACE with a primer carrying a 10-nucleotide random unique molecular identifier tagging each TCR transcript. Over 160 million TCR-beta sequences, covering 15-18 subjects, were produced in each sequencing run. Total RNA was extracted with the RNeasy kit. The KAPA Real-time Library Amplification kit was used to amplify TCR-beta VDJ regions with primers targeting the TCR constant region and the 5'RACE anchor. Sample indexes and Illumina adaptors were added in a first PCR, after which library yield was increased in a second PCR. After Ampure bead purification, the roughly 650 bp TCR product was size-selected on a 2% E-gel SizeSelection system. Library quality was checked on a Bioanalyzer, concentration was measured with Qubit, and libraries were quantified with the Kapa Library Quantification kit before pooling. An Illumina HiSeq 2500 sequenced the libraries paired-end 2 x 150 bp. To increase sequence diversity, roughly 24-31% phiX was spiked into each library pool. As for the original processing: The quality-filtered reads were processed with the UMI-based MiGEC pipeline, whose error correction step removed more than 75% of the raw TCR sequences. IMGT germline references were used for aligning VDJ genes, and each clonotype was defined as a unique CDR3 amino acid sequence together with its V-J genes. Clonal expansion, Shannon diversity and CDR3 relatedness were evaluated with VDJtools (CalcPairwiseDistances, ClusterSamples), while phylogenetic trees were built in CLCbio workbench. A clone was classed as expanded if it had 8 or more unique UMIs, a cutoff based on coefficient-of-variation modelling across technical triplicates. TCRdb passed the public sequencing reads through fastp at Q25 and MiXCR, retaining productive beta sequences. Records with the same CDR3 protein are collapsed into one entry carrying the most frequent genes and DNA. None of the V and J calls come from the authors' own analysis; TCRdb made them. The sample profile shows roughly 80,000 distinct CDR3 sequences; under 20% of them were found once. In total, the top ten clones hold 15% of the sample.

The sequenced sample consisted of PBMCs. The rearrangement combines TRBV5-1 with TRBJ2-2; the D gene remains uncertain. The clonotype was recovered from a woman aged 40-49 years in good health. The CDR3 protein sequence reads: CASSDAPGELFF. The nucleotide sequence is given as TGCGCCAGCAGTGACGCTCCAGGGGAGCTGTTTTTT. Supplemented by the reference TRBV5-1 and TRBJ2-2 proteins around the CDR3, the complete variable domain is KAGVTQTPRYLIKTRGQQVTLSCSPISGHRSVSWYQQTPGQGLQFLFEYFSETQRNKGNFPGRFSGRQFSNSRSEMNVSTLELGDSALYLCASSDAPGELFFGEGSRLTVL.